Here is one TCR beta chain with its context. Its antigen is undetermined. The data were taken from a study of T cells in Graves' hyperthyroidism and ophthalmopathy. RNA transcripts provided the source from which TCR beta CDR3 regions were amplified. Primed by the HTBI set, a first-round RT-PCR was run on the TCR CDR3. Each CDR3 protein gets one entry after TCRdb re-called the multiplex PCR reads with MiXCR. The table has 300,000 to 450,000 distinct CDR3 sequences, approximately 25% seen once. V was cut by 6 bases and J by 0 bases, with 18 bases left in between. Germline values: CDR1 MNHEY, CDR2 SVGEGT. The CDR3 runs to 17 residues. Notes on the study in general: Among clonotypes expanded in thyroid above 0.001, most were also found in blood. From stable hyperthyroidism, ophthalmopathy was separated by a 13 V-J model. Model-based prediction identified ophthalmopathy a median roughly 6.1 months prior to its onset.

V and J are TRBV6-2 or TRBV6-3 and TRBJ1-5, with D possibly being TRBD1 (6 bases). This TCR was recovered from a man aged 50 or older with Graves' hyperthyroidism. The material sequenced was blood. The CDR3 protein is CASRGGRVSNSNQPQHF. CDR3 in DNA: TGTGCCAGCAGGGGGGGCAGGGTCAGCAATAGCAATCAGCCCCAGCATTTT.